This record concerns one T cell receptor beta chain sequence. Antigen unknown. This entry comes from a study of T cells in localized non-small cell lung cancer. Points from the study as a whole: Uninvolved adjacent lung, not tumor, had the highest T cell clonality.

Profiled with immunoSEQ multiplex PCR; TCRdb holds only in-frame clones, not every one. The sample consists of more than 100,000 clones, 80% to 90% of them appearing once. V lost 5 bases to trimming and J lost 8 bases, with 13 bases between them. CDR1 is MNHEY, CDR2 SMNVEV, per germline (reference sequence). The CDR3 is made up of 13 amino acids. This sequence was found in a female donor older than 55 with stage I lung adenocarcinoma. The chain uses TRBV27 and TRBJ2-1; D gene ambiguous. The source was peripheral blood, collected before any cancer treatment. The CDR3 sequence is CASSPQDVDEQFF. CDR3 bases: TGTGCCAGCAGTCCCCAGGATGTGGATGAGCAGTTCTTC.